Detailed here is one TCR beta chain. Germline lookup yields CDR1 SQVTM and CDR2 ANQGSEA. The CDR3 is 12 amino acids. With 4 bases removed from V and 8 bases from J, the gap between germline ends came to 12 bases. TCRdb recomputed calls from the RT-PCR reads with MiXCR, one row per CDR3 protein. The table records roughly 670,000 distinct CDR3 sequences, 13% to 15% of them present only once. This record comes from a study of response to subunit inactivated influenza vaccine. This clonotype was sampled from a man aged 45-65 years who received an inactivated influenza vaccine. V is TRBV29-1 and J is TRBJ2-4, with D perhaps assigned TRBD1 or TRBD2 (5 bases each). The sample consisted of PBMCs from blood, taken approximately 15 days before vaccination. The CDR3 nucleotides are TGCAGCGTTGGGGGGAGCCGGGACATTCAGTACTTC. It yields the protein CSVGGSRDIQYF.